This T cell receptor (beta chain) appears in the sequencing data of a study of blood T cell repertoires in COVID-19. The germline V and J ends were trimmed by 1 base and 3 bases, with 12 bases remaining between them. CDR1 and CDR2 (germline): LGHDT, YNNKEL (reference sequence). The CDR3 extends over 15 amino acids. In this sample, this clone turned up once. Seattle patient enrollment occurred during active infection, with longitudinal follow-up thereafter. Authors' analysis steps: Reference gene primer amplification yielded estimated nucleated cell counts. The protocol was immunoSEQ multiplex PCR, while the TCRdb copy is restricted to in-frame clones and leaves out a portion. Clone size and V and J calls were adopted from that table, with D and trimming inferred from the DNA. The data hold about 310,000 clones, with about 90% observed a single time.

Sequences were obtained from peripheral blood. This TCR derives from a woman in her thirties or forties with COVID-19, enrolled during active disease. The V gene is TRBV3-1 (or the pseudogene TRBV3-2), the J gene TRBJ1-2, with D hard to call. CDR3 sequence (DNA): TGTGCCAGCAGCCAAGCTGTTAGAGCGGACTATGGCTACACCTTC. It translates to CASSQAVRADYGYTF.